The TCR beta chain under discussion was sequenced for a study of blood T cell repertoires in COVID-19. Study details: Italy, Spain and the United States were the sources of the convalescent and acute COVID-19 samples. Sample material is recorded as cDNA or gDNA derived from T cells, B-cell-depleted T cells, or PBMCs.

Source study methods: The assay estimated nucleated cells by amplifying reference gene primers. Clones were read by immunoSEQ multiplex PCR, and TCRdb kept only the in-frame ones, dropping some. The V and J calls and clone size are taken from that table; D and trimming were inferred from the DNA. Seen here are about 150,000 clones, approximately 83% observed once, and the top ten hold 9.5% to 13%. The source is a man aged 70-80 years with active or convalescent COVID-19. The sequenced sample was peripheral blood.

This CDR3 is CASSSGQGTEAFF. The CDR3 DNA follows: TGTGCCAGCAGTTCCGGACAGGGCACTGAAGCTTTCTTT. This rearrangement joins TRBV28 to TRBJ1-1, with TRBD1 matching over 8 bases. In germline, CDR1 is MDHEN, CDR2 SYDVKM. After removal of 4 bases from V and 4 bases from J, the junction contained 2 bases not matched to a gene. CDR3 size: 13 residues.